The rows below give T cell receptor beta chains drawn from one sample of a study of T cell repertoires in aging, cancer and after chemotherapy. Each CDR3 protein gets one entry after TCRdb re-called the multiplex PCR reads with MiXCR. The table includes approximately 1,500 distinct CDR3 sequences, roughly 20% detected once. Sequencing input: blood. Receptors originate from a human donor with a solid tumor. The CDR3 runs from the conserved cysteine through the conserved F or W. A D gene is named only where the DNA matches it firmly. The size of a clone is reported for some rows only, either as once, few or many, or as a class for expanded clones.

cdr3_nt: TGTGCCAGCAGTTCAAAGTCGGGGCCGGCCGAAAAACTGTTTTTT
cdr3_aa: CASSSKSGPAEKLFF
clone_size: -
v_call: TRBV2
j_call: TRBJ1-4
d_call: -

cdr3_nt: TGCAGCGTTGAAGGGGGGCGGGGCTTCGGCTACACCTTC
cdr3_aa: CSVEGGRGFGYTF
clone_size: -
v_call: TRBV29-1
j_call: TRBJ1-2
d_call: -

cdr3_nt: TGTGCCAGCAGTTCGACAGCCAGCCTGAATTCACCCCTCCACTTT
cdr3_aa: CASSSTASLNSPLHF
clone_size: large
v_call: TRBV12-3/TRBV12-4
j_call: TRBJ1-6
d_call: -

cdr3_nt: TGTGCCAGCAGCCAATCGCGGGGCCAGGCAGATACGCAGTATTTT
cdr3_aa: CASSQSRGQADTQYF
clone_size: medium-sized
v_call: TRBV4-2
j_call: TRBJ2-3
d_call: -

cdr3_nt: TGTGCCAGCAGCTTGGTTGGTAGGGGGCAACACGAGCAGTACTTC
cdr3_aa: CASSLVGRGQHEQYF
clone_size: -
v_call: TRBV7-2
j_call: TRBJ2-7
d_call: TRBD1

cdr3_nt: TGTGCCAGAAGTTCCGGGACTAGCGGGGGGCCCTACGAGCAGTACTTC
cdr3_aa: CARSSGTSGGPYEQYF
clone_size: -
v_call: TRBV5-3
j_call: TRBJ2-7
d_call: TRBD2

cdr3_nt: TGTGCCAGCAGTACTCGGGTGAACACTGAAGCTTTCTTT
cdr3_aa: CASSTRVNTEAFF
clone_size: medium-sized
v_call: TRBV12-3/TRBV12-4
j_call: TRBJ1-1
d_call: -

cdr3_nt: TGTGCCAGCAGCTTAGCGCCGACAGGAGTCGGGTTCAATCAGCCCCAGCATTTT
cdr3_aa: CASSLAPTGVGFNQPQHF
clone_size: medium-sized
v_call: TRBV7-6
j_call: TRBJ1-5
d_call: -

cdr3_nt: TGTGCCAGCAGGGGACTAGCGGGGATAACAGATACGCAGTATTTT
cdr3_aa: CASRGLAGITDTQYF
clone_size: -
v_call: TRBV6-6
j_call: TRBJ2-3
d_call: TRBD2

cdr3_nt: TGTGCCAGCAGTTTAGGAGCGAACACCGGGGAGCTGTTTTTT
cdr3_aa: CASSLGANTGELFF
clone_size: large
v_call: TRBV12-3/TRBV12-4
j_call: TRBJ2-2
d_call: -

cdr3_nt: TGTGCCAGCAGTGCCGGTAGCGGGGGTATGGGGCAAGAGACCCAGTACTTC
cdr3_aa: CASSAGSGGMGQETQYF
clone_size: -
v_call: TRBV5-6
j_call: TRBJ2-5
d_call: TRBD2

cdr3_nt: TGTGCCAGCAGTCCGACTAGGGGCTTTGATGAGCAGTTCTTC
cdr3_aa: CASSPTRGFDEQFF
clone_size: large
v_call: TRBV12-3/TRBV12-4
j_call: TRBJ2-1
d_call: -

cdr3_nt: TGTGCCAGTAGTATAGGGGGGACTAGCGGATATGAGCAGTTCTTC
cdr3_aa: CASSIGGTSGYEQFF
clone_size: medium-sized
v_call: TRBV19
j_call: TRBJ2-1
d_call: TRBD2

cdr3_nt: TGTGCCAGCAGCCCGTCGCTAGCGGGGGGCACAGATACGCAGTATTTT
cdr3_aa: CASSPSLAGGTDTQYF
clone_size: -
v_call: TRBV7-2
j_call: TRBJ2-3
d_call: TRBD2

cdr3_nt: TGTGCCAGCGGGGGGGGAACCTATAATTCACCCCTCCACTTT
cdr3_aa: CASGGGTYNSPLHF
clone_size: medium-sized
v_call: TRBV27
j_call: TRBJ1-6
d_call: -

cdr3_nt: TGTGCCAGTAGTATAGATTTCGGGACTTTCTACGAGCAGTACTTC
cdr3_aa: CASSIDFGTFYEQYF
clone_size: medium-sized
v_call: TRBV19
j_call: TRBJ2-7
d_call: -

cdr3_nt: TGTGCCAGCAGCCAAGTTGGAGGGCTGGGTGGAAACACCATATATTTT
cdr3_aa: CASSQVGGLGGNTIYF
clone_size: few
v_call: TRBV14
j_call: TRBJ1-3
d_call: -

cdr3_nt: TGCAGTGCTAGAGATATCGGGGGGGGCCTCGAGACCCAGTACTTC
cdr3_aa: CSARDIGGGLETQYF
clone_size: -
v_call: TRBV20-1
j_call: TRBJ2-5
d_call: TRBD2

cdr3_nt: TGCGCCAGCAGCCAGAGCCCAACTAATGAAAAACTGTTTTTT
cdr3_aa: CASSQSPTNEKLFF
clone_size: -
v_call: TRBV4-1
j_call: TRBJ1-4
d_call: -

cdr3_nt: TGTGCCAGCAGTTACCTCGGGGGGGCCAATTCACCCCTCCACTTT
cdr3_aa: CASSYLGGANSPLHF
clone_size: large
v_call: TRBV6-5
j_call: TRBJ1-6
d_call: -

cdr3_nt: TGTGCCAGCAGTCAGCCGGGGGTCTATGGCTACACCTTC
cdr3_aa: CASSQPGVYGYTF
clone_size: large
v_call: TRBV27
j_call: TRBJ1-2
d_call: -

cdr3_nt: TGTGCCAGCAGGTATTCCGGGACAGTTAATGAAAAACTGTTTTTT
cdr3_aa: CASRYSGTVNEKLFF
clone_size: medium-sized
v_call: TRBV27
j_call: TRBJ1-4
d_call: TRBD1

cdr3_nt: TGTGCCACCAGCGGCCGGACAGGGGTTGGGAAAGGAGGTGAGCAGTTCTTC
cdr3_aa: CATSGRTGVGKGGEQFF
clone_size: large
v_call: TRBV15
j_call: TRBJ2-1
d_call: TRBD1

cdr3_nt: TGTGCCACCAGCACCCGTGGGGGTGCGGAGACCCAGTACTTC
cdr3_aa: CATSTRGGAETQYF
clone_size: large
v_call: TRBV15
j_call: TRBJ2-5
d_call: -

cdr3_nt: TGTGCCAGCACTTTGGGACAGGCGGTCACCGGGGAGCTGTTTTTT
cdr3_aa: CASTLGQAVTGELFF
clone_size: -
v_call: TRBV6-2/TRBV6-3
j_call: TRBJ2-2
d_call: TRBD1

cdr3_nt: TGTGCCAGCAGCTATGACAGGGGGCTTAGAGCTTTCTTT
cdr3_aa: CASSYDRGLRAFF
clone_size: medium-sized
v_call: TRBV14
j_call: TRBJ1-1
d_call: TRBD1

cdr3_nt: TGTGCCTGGAGTAAAAGGGTGGGCGGGGGAACGGGAGAGACCCAGTACTTC
cdr3_aa: CAWSKRVGGGTGETQYF
clone_size: medium-sized
v_call: TRBV30
j_call: TRBJ2-5
d_call: TRBD2

cdr3_nt: TGTGCCAGCAGCTTAGGAAGTACGTGGGGCTACACCTTC
cdr3_aa: CASSLGSTWGYTF
clone_size: medium-sized
v_call: TRBV7-6
j_call: TRBJ1-2
d_call: -

cdr3_nt: TGTGCCAGCAGTGGTCCGGGACAGAAGAACACTGAAGCTTTCTTT
cdr3_aa: CASSGPGQKNTEAFF
clone_size: few
v_call: TRBV25-1
j_call: TRBJ1-1
d_call: TRBD1

cdr3_nt: TGTGCCAGCAGACGGGACGGTTCGGGGGGCGAGCAGTACTTC
cdr3_aa: CASRRDGSGGEQYF
clone_size: few
v_call: TRBV6-5
j_call: TRBJ2-7
d_call: TRBD2

cdr3_nt: TGTGCCAGCAGTTACTCGAGGGTAGTTCGCACTGAAGCTTTCTTT
cdr3_aa: CASSYSRVVRTEAFF
clone_size: medium-sized
v_call: TRBV6-2/TRBV6-3
j_call: TRBJ1-1
d_call: -

cdr3_nt: TGTGCCAGCTCCCAGGGGACTAGCGGGGGAGGGCAAGAGACCCAGTACTTC
cdr3_aa: CASSQGTSGGGQETQYF
clone_size: few
v_call: TRBV12-3/TRBV12-4
j_call: TRBJ2-5
d_call: TRBD2

cdr3_nt: TGCAGTGCTGGGAGCGACAGGGGAAACTACAATGAGCAGTTCTTC
cdr3_aa: CSAGSDRGNYNEQFF
clone_size: -
v_call: TRBV20-1
j_call: TRBJ2-1
d_call: TRBD1

cdr3_nt: TGTGCCAGCAATTCCGGGGAGGGTAATTCACCCCTCCACTTT
cdr3_aa: CASNSGEGNSPLHF
clone_size: medium-sized
v_call: TRBV21-1
j_call: TRBJ1-6
d_call: -

cdr3_nt: TGTGCCAGCAGCCGGAGGACCGCCCAAGAGACCCAGTACTTC
cdr3_aa: CASSRRTAQETQYF
clone_size: medium-sized
v_call: TRBV6-2/TRBV6-3
j_call: TRBJ2-5
d_call: -

cdr3_nt: TGCGCCAGCAGCGGGGGCCCCAATCAGCCCCAGCATTTT
cdr3_aa: CASSGGPNQPQHF
clone_size: -
v_call: TRBV5-3
j_call: TRBJ1-5
d_call: -

cdr3_nt: TGTGCCAGCAGTCGGGGGACAGGGGCTGCCTATGGCTACACCTTC
cdr3_aa: CASSRGTGAAYGYTF
clone_size: large
v_call: TRBV27
j_call: TRBJ1-2
d_call: TRBD1

cdr3_nt: TGTGCCAGCAGCCTCGGAGGCCCGAACACCGGGGAGCTGTTTTTT
cdr3_aa: CASSLGGPNTGELFF
clone_size: medium-sized
v_call: TRBV6-1
j_call: TRBJ2-2
d_call: -

cdr3_nt: TGTGCCAGCAGCCCCCGACAGGGAGTGGGGACTGAAGCTTTCTTT
cdr3_aa: CASSPRQGVGTEAFF
clone_size: -
v_call: TRBV7-9
j_call: TRBJ1-1
d_call: TRBD1

cdr3_nt: TGTGCCAGCAGTTTTGCAGGGTCCCAATACGAGCAGTACTTC
cdr3_aa: CASSFAGSQYEQYF
clone_size: medium-sized
v_call: TRBV12-3/TRBV12-4
j_call: TRBJ2-7
d_call: -

cdr3_nt: TGCAGTGCTAAGCAATCGACCGAGACCCAGTACTTC
cdr3_aa: CSAKQSTETQYF
clone_size: medium-sized
v_call: TRBV20-1
j_call: TRBJ2-5
d_call: -

cdr3_nt: TGCAGTGCCCCCGGGACTAGAACGAATGAGCAGTTCTTC
cdr3_aa: CSAPGTRTNEQFF
clone_size: medium-sized
v_call: TRBV20-1
j_call: TRBJ2-1
d_call: TRBD2

cdr3_nt: TGCGCCAGCAGCTTCGGGACAGGGTCCACTGAAGCTTTCTTT
cdr3_aa: CASSFGTGSTEAFF
clone_size: large
v_call: TRBV5-1
j_call: TRBJ1-1
d_call: TRBD1